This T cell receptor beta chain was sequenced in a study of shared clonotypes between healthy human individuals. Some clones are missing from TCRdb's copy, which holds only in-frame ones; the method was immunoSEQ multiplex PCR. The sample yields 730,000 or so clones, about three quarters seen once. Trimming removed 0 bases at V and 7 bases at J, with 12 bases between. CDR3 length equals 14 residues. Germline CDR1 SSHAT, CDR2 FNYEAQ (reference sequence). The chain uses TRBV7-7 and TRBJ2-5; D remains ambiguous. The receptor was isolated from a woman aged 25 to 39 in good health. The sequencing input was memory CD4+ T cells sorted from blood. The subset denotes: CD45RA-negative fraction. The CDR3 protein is CASSLAGGSGTQYF. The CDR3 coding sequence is TGTGCCAGCAGCTTAGCCGGTGGGTCCGGGACCCAGTACTTC.